The 12 T cell receptor beta chains listed next were all sequenced from one sample in a study of blood T cells in healthy people across ages. A second roughly 6 to 12 cycle PCR used barcoded and J-beta primers. From the 5' RACE reads, TCRdb called clonotypes with MiXCR, one entry per CDR3 protein. The profile shows 1.5 million to 2 million distinct CDR3 sequences, about 35% of them singletons. Sequenced input: blood. These receptors came from a woman in her 30s in good health.

The V call is TRBV7-2, the J call TRBJ1-1, with unresolved D. CDR1 is SGHTA and CDR2 is FQGNSA in the germline V gene. The CDR3 loop spans 14 amino acids. Trimming took 7 bases from V and 5 from J, leaving 17 bases between them. The CDR3 is CASTTGNVYTEAFF. For the CDR3, the DNA is TGTGCCAGCACGACGGGCAATGTTTATACTGAAGCTTTCTTT.

This clonotype was observed once. The CDR3 here is CATGMGGRQFF. Written as DNA, the CDR3 is TGTGCCACCGGGATGGGGGGACGGCAGTTCTTC. The chain combines TRBV2 with TRBJ2-1, with D maybe TRBD2 (6 bases). Deletions cut 10 bases from V and 12 bases from J, with 16 bases between. The germline CDR1 and CDR2 sequences are SNHLY and FYNNEI. CDR3 size: 11 residues.

This CDR3 reads CASSEGPLNQETQYF. Here the CDR3 DNA reads TGTGCCAGCAGCGAAGGGCCTTTAAACCAAGAGACCCAGTACTTC. The rearrangement joins TRBV3-1 to TRBJ2-5; D is undetermined. The CDR3 consists of 15 residues. In germline, CDR1 is LGHDT, CDR2 YNNKEL (reference sequence). Trimming shortened V by 5 bases and J by 0 bases, and 13 bases separated the two germline ends.

The V gene is TRBV7-8, the J gene TRBJ2-5; D may be TRBD1 or TRBD2 (6 bases each). Looked up from germline, CDR1 is SGHVS and CDR2 is FQNEAQ. Trimming removed 5 bases at V and 5 bases at J, with 18 bases between. CDR3 length: 15 amino acids. The chain's CDR3 is CASSLRGRGAETQYF. The CDR3 coding sequence is TGTGCCAGCAGCCTGCGGGGCAGGGGAGCGGAGACCCAGTACTTC.

This clonotype was counted between two and nine times. The chain combines TRBV5-6 with TRBJ2-3; no clear D. Germline CDR1 is SGHDT and CDR2 is YYEEEE. The CDR3 has 12 residues. The V end was cut by 0 bases, the J end by 8 bases, with 7 bases between. DNA of the CDR3: TGTGCCAGCAGCTTGGGTCAGCGTACGCAGTATTTT. It specifies CASSLGQRTQYF.

This clonotype was counted only a few times. The gene calls are TRBV12-3 or TRBV12-4 and TRBJ2-5, with 12 bases that match TRBD2. The CDR3 loop spans 16 amino acids. Trimming took 5 bases from V and 6 from J; bases not matched to a gene: 10. CDR3 loop: CASSHSSSGGGKTQYF. DNA for the CDR3: TGTGCCAGCAGTCACAGTTCTAGCGGGGGGGGAAAGACCCAGTACTTC.

This clonotype was counted only a few times. This chain links TRBV12-3 or TRBV12-4 with TRBJ2-3; D may be TRBD1 (5 bases). V shed 1 base and J shed 2 bases, with 13 bases lying between them. The CDR3 runs 16 residues. The CDR3 sequence: CASSLVGLGPTDTQYF. DNA for the CDR3: TGTGCCAGCAGTTTAGTGGGGCTTGGGCCCACAGATACGCAGTATTTT.

This clonotype was detected many times. This CDR3 is CSVLRAGGAYEQYF. The DNA of the CDR3 is TGCAGCGTCCTACGAGCGGGAGGGGCCTACGAGCAGTACTTC. The genes are TRBV29-1 and TRBJ2-7; 10 bases line up with TRBD2. With V trimmed by 6 bases and J by 2 bases, 7 bases remained unmatched. The length of the CDR3 is 14 residues. CDR1 SQVTM and CDR2 ANQGSEA come from the germline V gene.

This clonotype was detected only a few times. The chain recombines TRBV7-3 with TRBJ1-1, with TRBD1 matching 8 bases. This CDR3 is 14 amino acids long. Germline lookup yields CDR1 SGHTA and CDR2 FQGTGA. The junction had 4 bases not matched to a gene; V was cut back by 5 bases and J by 2 bases. The CDR3: CASSETGDNTEAFF. The CDR3 DNA sequence: TGTGCCAGCAGCGAGACAGGGGACAACACTGAAGCTTTCTTT. Based on the CDR3 plus reference TRBV7-3 and TRBJ1-1, the full variable domain is GAGVSQTPSNKVTEKGKYVELRCDPISGHTALYWYRQSLGQGPEFLIYFQGTGAADDSGLPNDRFFAVRPEGSVSTLKIQRTERGDSAVYLCASSETGDNTEAFFGQGTRLTVV.

At least ten counts were recorded for this clonotype. The chain couples TRBV28 to TRBJ2-7; 10 bases agree with TRBD2. J was trimmed by 1 base and V by 7 bases; bases with no gene match: 7. The germline CDR1 and CDR2 sequences are MDHEN and SYDVKM. The CDR3 extends over 15 amino acids. The CDR3 DNA reads TGTGCCAGCACCGTGACTAGCGGGCCTTCCTACGAGCAGTACTTC. Its protein is CASTVTSGPSYEQYF.

This chain uses TRBV11-2 with TRBJ2-5; tentatively, D is TRBD2 (5 bases). CDR1 is SGHAT, CDR2 FQNNGV, per germline. This CDR3 spans 14 amino acids. The V gene lost 2 bases and the J gene lost 2 bases, with 9 bases spanning the gap. CDR3 residues: CASSLLLAQETQYF. In nucleotides, the CDR3 is TGTGCCAGCAGCTTATTATTAGCGCAAGAGACCCAGTACTTC.

This clonotype was picked up many times. The rearrangement links TRBV25-1 to TRBJ1-2; 7 bases fit TRBD1. Germline CDR1 reads MGHDK; CDR2 reads SYGVNS. V trimming: 6 bases; J trimming: 2 bases; junction bases outside the gene matches: 0. The CDR3 runs to 12 residues. As DNA, the CDR3 is TGTGCCAGCAGGGGACAGAACTATGGCTACACCTTC. Amino acid sequence: CASRGQNYGYTF.